This passage covers 14 T cell receptor beta chains from one sample sequenced in a study of lymphopenia after photon versus proton radiotherapy. The protocol was immunoSEQ multiplex PCR, while the TCRdb copy is restricted to in-frame clones and leaves out a portion. The table includes approximately 150,000 clones, 88% detected once. The sample here was peripheral blood, taken from a patient treated with photon-based radiotherapy. These receptors were obtained from a man aged 45 to 65 with gastric cancer.

V gene TRBV6-5 combines with J gene TRBJ2-7; 9 bases fit TRBD1. The germline V gene has CDR1 MNHEY and CDR2 SVGAGI. This CDR3 has 14 residues. V shed 5 bases and J 1 base; nucleotides not matched to a gene: 3. The CDR3 DNA reads TGTGCCAGCAGTGGGACAGGGATATCCTACGAGCAGTACTTC. It encodes CASSGTGISYEQYF.

The chain carries TRBV30 and TRBJ2-5; no firm D call. V shed 0 bases and J shed 2 bases, with 7 bases lying between them. CDR1 is GTSNPN, CDR2 SVGIG, per germline (reference sequence). CDR3 length equals 13 residues. Here the CDR3 reads CAWSVLIQETQYF. In DNA, the CDR3 is TGTGCCTGGAGTGTACTTATACAAGAGACCCAGTACTTC.

This clone appeared a few times. The chain links TRBV19 to TRBJ1-1; D perhaps matches TRBD1 (6 bases). This CDR3 is 13 amino acids long. Germline CDR1 LNHDA, CDR2 SQIVND (reference sequence). Trimming removed 3 bases at V and 1 base at J, with 6 bases between. The CDR3 spells CASSMTGNTEAFF. The CDR3 bases are TGTGCCAGTAGTATGACAGGGAACACTGAAGCTTTCTTT.

This clone was seen once. This rearrangement joins TRBV27 to TRBJ2-1; TRBD2 matches 12 bases. Trimming at V came to 5 bases and at J to 5 bases, leaving 7 bases not matched to a gene. Germline V gives CDR1 MNHEY, CDR2 SMNVEV (reference sequence). The CDR3 spans 16 residues. CDR3 in amino acids: CASSRMGLAGHNEQFF. The CDR3 DNA follows: TGTGCCAGCAGTCGAATGGGACTAGCGGGCCACAATGAGCAGTTCTTC.

This clone has only a few counts. This chain links TRBV6-5 with TRBJ2-2; D possibly corresponds to TRBD1 (6 bases). CDR1 MNHEY and CDR2 SVGAGI come from the germline V gene. The V and J ends lost 6 bases and 2 bases respectively, with 13 bases between them. The CDR3 runs to 15 residues. CDR3 loop: CASSERTANTGELFF. CDR3 sequence (DNA): TGTGCCAGCAGCGAAAGGACAGCCAACACCGGGGAGCTGTTTTTT.

The rearrangement joins TRBV7-2 to TRBJ2-7, with 7 bases identical to TRBD1. The ends lost 1 base at V and 8 bases at J; junction bases unmatched: 5. Germline V gene sequence: CDR1 SGHTA, CDR2 FQGNSA. This CDR3 is 13 amino acids long. Written as DNA, the CDR3 is TGTGCCAGCAGCTTAGAACAGGGGTACAAGCAGTACTTC. As protein: CASSLEQGYKQYF.

For this clone: Other DNA sequences within the sample encode an identical CDR3. The V call is TRBV20-1, the J call TRBJ1-2, with no clear D. This CDR3 is 11 amino acids long. Germline loops: CDR1 DFQATT, CDR2 SNEGSKA (reference sequence). V was shortened by 2 bases and J by 4 bases, with 5 bases between the two germline ends. As DNA, the CDR3 is TGCAGTGCTAGACGGCCCTATGGCTACACCTTC. Translated, it gives CSARRPYGYTF.

J is TRBJ1-1 and V is TRBV15, with D possibly matching TRBD1 (5 bases). Germline CDR1 is LNHNV and CDR2 is YYDKDF (reference sequence). The V end was cut by 0 bases, the J end by 7 bases, with 12 bases between. CDR3 size: 14 residues. The CDR3, as DNA: TGTGCCACCAGCAGAGATGTGTGGGGGAATGAAGCTTTCTTT. Protein sequence: CATSRDVWGNEAFF. Variable domain in full (rest from reference TRBV15 and TRBJ1-1): DAMVIQNPRYQVTQFGKPVTLSCSQTLNHNVMYWYQQKSSQAPKLLFHYYDKDFNNEADTPDNFQSRRPNTSFCFLDIRSPGLGDTAMYLCATSRDVWGNEAFFGQGTRLTVV.

The chain recombines TRBV27 with TRBJ2-7; TRBD1 or TRBD2 may be the D gene (6 bases each). The germline V gene encodes CDR1 MNHEY and CDR2 SMNVEV (reference sequence). The germline V and J ends were trimmed by 4 bases and 3 bases, with 16 bases remaining between them. This CDR3 is built from 15 residues. CDR3 region: CASSSMGGANYEQYF. The CDR3 coding sequence is TGTGCCAGCAGTTCGATGGGGGGCGCAAACTACGAGCAGTACTTC.

The V gene is TRBV7-8, the J gene TRBJ2-3; perhaps TRBD1 as D (5 bases). V lost 5 bases, J lost 0 bases, and 9 bases lay in between. CDR1 is SGHVS and CDR2 is FQNEAQ in the germline V gene. CDR3 length: 14 amino acids. The CDR3 DNA is TGTGCCAGCAGCCAGGGATCTAGCACAGATACGCAGTATTTT. Its translation: CASSQGSSTDTQYF.

The chain links TRBV5-1 to TRBJ2-2, with 8 bases fitting TRBD1. This CDR3 is 13 amino acids long. CDR1 is SGHRS, CDR2 YFSETQ, per germline. The J segment lost 6 bases and the V segment lost 4 bases, leaving 2 bases of the junction unmatched. The CDR3: CASSGRGPGELFF. Here the CDR3 DNA reads TGCGCCAGCAGCGGCAGGGGGCCCGGGGAGCTGTTTTTT. Filled out from reference TRBV5-1 and TRBJ2-2, the complete variable domain reads KAGVTQTPRYLIKTRGQQVTLSCSPISGHRSVSWYQQTPGQGLQFLFEYFSETQRNKGNFPGRFSGRQFSNSRSEMNVSTLELGDSALYLCASSGRGPGELFFGEGSRLTVL.

This clone was detected only once. The rearrangement joins TRBV9 to TRBJ2-5; 8 bases align to TRBD2. Trimming cost V 4 bases and J 6 bases; bases outside gene matches: 14. The germline V gene encodes CDR1 SGDLS and CDR2 YYNGEE. The CDR3 totals 16 residues. CDR3 sequence reads: CASSPGLASGLQTQYF. In DNA, the CDR3 is TGTGCCAGCAGCCCAGGACTAGCAAGTGGATTACAGACCCAGTACTTC. The full variable domain, its missing parts supplied by reference TRBV9 and TRBJ2-5, is DSGVTQTPKHLITATGQRVTLRCSPRSGDLSVYWYQQSLDQGLQFLIQYYNGEERAKGNILERFSAQQFPDLHSELNLSSLELGDSALYFCASSPGLASGLQTQYFGPGTRLLVL.

The chain is built from TRBV6-5 and TRBJ2-7; D perhaps matches TRBD1 (6 bases). CDR1 is MNHEY, CDR2 SVGAGI, per germline. V lost 5 bases and J 3 bases, leaving 11 bases between the germline ends. CDR3 length equals 13 residues. CDR3 coding DNA: TGTGCCAGCAGTATCGCCAGGGGCTACGAGCAGTACTTC. Translated: CASSIARGYEQYF.

The count of this clone is one. The V and J genes are TRBV7-2 and TRBJ2-7; D unclear. Trimming cost V 1 base and J 5 bases, with 15 bases left between them. The CDR3 is made up of 15 amino acids. Germline CDR1 reads SGHTA; CDR2 reads FQGNSA. The DNA of the CDR3 is TGTGCCAGCAGCTTAGAACTACCTCCTTGGGACGAGCAGTACTTC. Residues: CASSLELPPWDEQYF.